Below, one TCR beta chain is given with its context. Its antigen is still unknown. The sample belongs to a study of PD-1 blockade in classical Hodgkin lymphoma. The protocol was immunoSEQ multiplex PCR, while the TCRdb copy is restricted to in-frame clones and leaves out a portion. This sample has tens of thousands of clones, with around nine tenths found just once. Sample time point: cycle 4 day 1 (C4D1), after around six weeks of nivolumab. All the patients suffered relapse after autologous stem cell transplantation, and brentuximab vedotin exposure differed. Overall study results and limits: While CD8+ TCR diversity did not rise significantly by C4D1, CD4+ TCR diversity did.

This TCR derives from a human donor with classical Hodgkin lymphoma. Source: peripheral blood mononuclear cells (PBMCs), taken before the fourth cycle of nivolumab.

The CDR3 loop is CASTLTSGGLDTQYF. CDR3 in DNA: TGTGCCAGCACCTTGACTAGCGGGGGCCTGGATACGCAGTATTTT. This chain connects TRBV7-9 to TRBJ2-3, with 12 bases identical to TRBD2. Germline CDR1 SEHNR, CDR2 FQNEAQ (reference sequence). V gave up 7 bases and J gave up 6 bases; unmatched junction bases: 8. The CDR3 spans 15 residues.